Sequencing of this T cell receptor beta chain was carried out in a study of chemoradiotherapy in HPV16-positive cancers. Study-wide results and limits: Candidate HPV-specific clones and E7-related TCR motifs grew in tumor during treatment. HPV-responsive T-cell expansion during chemoradiotherapy was linked to improved recurrence-free survival in HPV16-positive patients. HPV-specific T cells were functionally defined from only a couple of HPV16-positive patients.

This clone has just one count. Its antigen is still unknown. V dropped 1 base and J dropped 7 bases, with 8 bases sitting between them. Germline V lookup: CDR1 SQVTM, CDR2 ANQGSEA. The CDR3 loop spans 12 amino acids. Repertoires were sampled repeatedly during chemoradiotherapy. Assay: immunoSEQ multiplex PCR; the TCRdb copy retains only in-frame clones and omits some. Of a few thousand clones in the sample, less than 85% were seen once. The sequencing here drew on tumor tissue, taken from a patient who underwent chemoradiotherapy. This sequence was found in a human donor with HPV-associated anogenital cancer. The genes are TRBV29-1 and TRBJ2-1, with D uncertain. DNA of the CDR3: TGCAGCGTTGAAGTATTCGGGAATGAGCAGTTCTTC. Translation gives CSVEVFGNEQFF.